The text below deals with one T cell receptor beta chain. Recruits, aged roughly 18 to 95 years, lived in about two dozen US areas. This record belongs to a study of blood T cell repertoires in COVID-19. The V and J ends lost 0 bases and 10 bases respectively, with 12 bases between them. This CDR3 region has 13 residues. The assay was immunoSEQ multiplex PCR, and TCRdb's table has in-frame clones only and misses some. Of about 210,000 clones in the sample, roughly 91% are singletons; the top ten hold 5.5% to 8.5%. The sample comprised PBMCs or T cells enriched from blood (not recorded which). The rearrangement uses TRBV12-3 or TRBV12-4 and TRBJ1-1, with D hard to call. This clonotype was sampled from a man aged 25 to 40 in a cohort exposed to, infected with or recovered from COVID-19 (not recorded which). CDR3 sequence (DNA): TGTGCCAGCAGTTTAGCGCGTAGCAGCCGAGCTTTCTTT. Translating it yields CASSLARSSRAFF.